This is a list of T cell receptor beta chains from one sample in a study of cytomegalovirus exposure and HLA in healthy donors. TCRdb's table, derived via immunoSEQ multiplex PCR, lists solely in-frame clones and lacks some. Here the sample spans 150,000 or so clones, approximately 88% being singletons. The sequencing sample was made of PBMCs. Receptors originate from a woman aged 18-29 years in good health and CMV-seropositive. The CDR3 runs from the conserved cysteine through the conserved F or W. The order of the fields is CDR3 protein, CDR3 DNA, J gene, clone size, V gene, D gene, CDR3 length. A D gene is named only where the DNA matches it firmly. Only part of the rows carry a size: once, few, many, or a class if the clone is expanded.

CASSFPRHHFYEQYF TGCGCCAGCAGCTTTCCCAGACATCACTTCTACGAGCAGTACTTC TRBJ2-7 once TRBV5-1 - 15
CASSLRLAVTDTQYF TGTGCCAGCAGCCTACGACTAGCGGTCACAGATACGCAGTATTTT TRBJ2-3 - TRBV7-2 TRBD2 15
CSVAPLDEQFF TGCAGCGTTGCTCCCCTCGATGAGCAGTTCTTC TRBJ2-1 once TRBV29-1 - 11
CASSLEGLAGGTQYF TGTGCCAGCAGCTTAGAGGGACTAGCGGGAGGGACCCAGTACTTC TRBJ2-5 - TRBV7-7 TRBD2 15
CASSDRGSRNGYTF TGTGCCAGCAGTGACAGGGGCAGCCGGAATGGCTACACCTTC TRBJ1-2 - TRBV6-5 TRBD1 14
CASSQHRDRRGNEQFF TGTGCCAGCAGCCAACATCGGGACAGGAGAGGGAATGAGCAGTTCTTC TRBJ2-1 - TRBV7-8 TRBD1 16
CSVIPSGTGVTYEQYF TGCAGCGTTATTCCCTCCGGGACAGGGGTAACCTACGAGCAGTACTTC TRBJ2-7 - TRBV29-1 TRBD1 16
CASSQRQGHYGYTF TGCGCCAGCAGCCAAAGACAGGGGCACTATGGCTACACCTTC TRBJ1-2 - TRBV4-3 TRBD1 14
CAWSVPPGLAGGRGANVLTF TGTGCCTGGAGTGTCCCCCCCGGACTAGCGGGAGGGCGAGGGGCCAACGTCCTGACTTTC TRBJ2-6 - TRBV30 TRBD2 20
CASSWGQREINNEQFF TGTGCCAGCAGCTGGGGGCAGCGGGAGATAAACAATGAGCAGTTCTTC TRBJ2-1 - TRBV5-4 TRBD2 16
CASTRYSNTEAFF TGTGCCAGCACCCGGTATAGTAACACTGAAGCTTTCTTT TRBJ1-1 - TRBV6-5 - 13
CASSEPAGEGEAFF TGTGCCAGCAGCGAACCCGCAGGCGAGGGTGAAGCTTTCTTT TRBJ1-1 - TRBV25-1 - 14
CASRGSKRAYQNIQYF TGTGCCAGCAGGGGCTCGAAGCGGGCGTACCAAAACATTCAGTACTTC TRBJ2-4 - TRBV11-3 - 16
CASSVGTGGGNTIYF TGTGCCAGCAGCGTGGGGACAGGGGGAGGAAACACCATATATTTT TRBJ1-3 - TRBV7-8 TRBD1 15
CATSNLDGYTF TGTGCCACCAGCAATCTCGATGGCTACACCTTC TRBJ1-2 - TRBV15 - 11
CASRRQGATNEKLFF TGTGCCAGCAGACGACAGGGTGCAACTAATGAAAAACTGTTTTTT TRBJ1-4 - TRBV2 TRBD1 15
CASSPVQGVNTEAFF TGTGCCAGCAGCCCGGTACAGGGGGTGAACACTGAAGCTTTCTTT TRBJ1-1 - TRBV5-5 TRBD1 15
CASSQLGTSGIVEQYF TGTGCCAGCAGCCAATTGGGGACTAGCGGGATCGTTGAGCAGTACTTC TRBJ2-7 - TRBV4-2 TRBD2 16
CASSPGGTSEFNEQFF TGTGCCAGCAGCCCAGGGGGGACTAGCGAATTCAATGAGCAGTTCTTC TRBJ2-1 - TRBV7-9 TRBD2 16
CASSPRTSSSTDTQYF TGTGCCAGCAGCCCCCGGACTAGCTCAAGCACAGATACGCAGTATTTT TRBJ2-3 - TRBV5-4 TRBD2 16
CATSRGGAGQPQHF TGTGCCACCAGCAGAGGGGGCGCGGGGCAGCCCCAGCATTTT TRBJ1-5 - TRBV15 - 14
CASSYTSGASSYEQYF TGTGCCAGCAGCTATACTAGCGGGGCAAGCTCCTACGAGCAGTACTTC TRBJ2-7 - TRBV13 TRBD2 16
CASSLASGRAGETQYF TGTGCCAGCAGCTTAGCTAGCGGGAGGGCCGGCGAGACCCAGTACTTC TRBJ2-5 - TRBV7-9 TRBD2 16
CASSQELSQPQHF TGCGCCAGCAGCCAAGAATTAAGCCAGCCCCAGCATTTT TRBJ1-5 - TRBV4-3 - 13
CASSQKVSGRQKGTGELFF TGTGCCAGCAGCCAGAAAGTTAGCGGGAGGCAAAAGGGCACCGGGGAGCTGTTTTTT TRBJ2-2 - TRBV4-2 TRBD2 19
CASSLQGVGVGEQYF TGTGCCAGCAGCTTACAGGGGGTTGGCGTGGGCGAGCAGTACTTC TRBJ2-7 - TRBV7-3 TRBD1 15
CASSSDRGNEQFF TGTGCCAGTAGCTCGGACAGGGGGAATGAGCAGTTCTTC TRBJ2-1 - TRBV19 TRBD1 13
CASSYGAGASQETQYF TGTGCCAGCAGTTACGGGGCGGGGGCCTCTCAAGAGACCCAGTACTTC TRBJ2-5 once TRBV6-6 - 16
CASSVASGLSYEQYF TGTGCCAGCAGCGTAGCCAGCGGCCTCTCCTACGAGCAGTACTTC TRBJ2-7 - TRBV9 - 15
CASSSPDLARASGGYTF TGTGCCAGCAGTTCGCCGGATCTGGCAAGGGCATCGGGGGGCTACACCTTC TRBJ1-2 once TRBV28 - 17
CASNRGIGELFF TGTGCCAGCAACCGGGGTATAGGGGAGCTGTTTTTT TRBJ2-2 few TRBV2 - 12
CSVRTGDSGNTIYF TGCAGCGTGAGGACAGGCGACTCTGGAAACACCATATATTTT TRBJ1-3 - TRBV29-1 TRBD1 14
CASSPLLSGGYNEQFF TGCGCCAGCAGCCCACTTCTTAGCGGGGGATACAATGAGCAGTTCTTC TRBJ2-1 - TRBV4-1 TRBD2 16
CASSLAWGANEQFF TGTGCCAGCAGCTTAGCTTGGGGAGCAAATGAGCAGTTCTTC TRBJ2-1 - TRBV7-9 - 14
CASSYSQGYGELFF TGTGCCAGCAGTTACTCGCAGGGGTACGGGGAGCTGTTTTTT TRBJ2-2 - TRBV6-5 - 14
CASSDSGQVSSYEQYF TGTGCCAGCAGTGACTCTGGACAGGTATCGTCGTACGAGCAGTACTTC TRBJ2-7 - TRBV6-4 TRBD1 16
CASSERMGGSGNTIYF TGTGCCAGCAGTGAAAGAATGGGAGGCTCTGGAAACACCATATATTTT TRBJ1-3 - TRBV6-1 - 16
CASSNDLTGVDYGYTF TGTGCCAGTAGTAACGACCTGACAGGGGTGGACTATGGCTACACCTTC TRBJ1-2 - TRBV19 TRBD1 16